This TCR beta chain came from a study of cytomegalovirus exposure and HLA in healthy donors. Looking at the study overall: Ancestry clustering placed 70% to 85% of some 400 genotyped donors in the Caucasian-associated cluster.

Remarks on this clone: Its antigen remains unknown. The sample holds other DNA sequences that translate to the same CDR3.

At collection, donors were nominally healthy, but unrecorded immune exposures were probable. Study observations and caveats: As was reported, the classifier diagnosed cytomegalovirus status with high specificity and sensitivity. Reportedly, HLA-A and HLA-B alleles of most subjects were accurately predicted from TCR beta.

60 Vbeta and 13 Jbeta primers were used in PCR. Libraries were prepared by immunoSEQ multiplex PCR; TCRdb keeps only in-frame clonotypes and omits some of them. The repertoire holds about 76,000 clones, with 65% to 85% as singletons. Trimming took off 8 bases at V and 4 bases at J, with 14 bases between the two ends. The germline CDR1 and CDR2 sequences are MGHDK and SYGVNS. The CDR3 has 13 amino acids. V and J are TRBV25-1 and TRBJ1-1; D is perhaps TRBD1 (5 bases). Sequenced sample: PBMCs. The sequence was collected from a woman aged 40 to 49 in good health and CMV-seropositive. CDR3 in DNA: TGTGCCAGCTGTGTTAGGGGCATCACTGAAGCTTTCTTT. Translating it yields CASCVRGITEAFF. Supplemented by reference TRBV25-1 and TRBJ1-1, the full variable domain reads EADIYQTPRYLVIGTGKKITLECSQTMGHDKMYWYQQDPGMELHLIHYSYGVNSTEKGDLSSESTVSRIRTEHFPLTLESARPSHTSQYLCASCVRGITEAFFGQGTRLTVV.